This T cell receptor beta chain was sequenced in a study of cytomegalovirus exposure and HLA in healthy donors. Study results and caveats: The study flagged around 150 TCR beta chains as cytomegalovirus-associated. Immune exposure information available was restricted to CMV serostatus.

With 6 bases removed from V and 4 bases from J, the gap between germline ends came to 21 bases. The V gene's germline CDR1 is SNHLY and CDR2 FYNNEI. The CDR3 is made up of 16 amino acids. PCR used 60 Vbeta primers and 13 Jbeta primers. Profiled with immunoSEQ multiplex PCR; TCRdb holds only in-frame clones, not every one. The top ten clones hold about 3% of a sample with 180,000 or so clones, just under 80% of them seen once. Remarks on this clone: Antigen: not known.

This TCR was sampled from a female donor in good health and CMV-seronegative. The J gene is TRBJ1-1, the V gene TRBV2; D is possibly TRBD1 (6 bases). Sequenced: PBMCs. This CDR3 reads CASRGLTTGMGTEAFF. In DNA, the CDR3 is TGTGCCAGCAGGGGCCTGACGACAGGAATGGGCACTGAAGCTTTCTTT.